The rows below give T cell receptor beta chains drawn from one sample of a study of OX40 agonist ivuxolimab in advanced cancers. Here immunoSEQ multiplex PCR was the method, and the copy in TCRdb shows in-frame clones only, minus some. This sample yields 30,000 to 45,000 clones, of which 88% are seen a single time; about 4.3% belongs to the top ten. The sequencing used CD4+ or CD8+ T cells sorted from blood, collected in a trial of the OX40 agonist ivuxolimab. These receptor sequences come from an adult with an advanced solid tumor such as melanoma, head and neck, liver or kidney cancer. The CDR3 runs from the conserved cysteine through the conserved F or W. A D gene is named only where the DNA matches it firmly. Size values are once, few and many counts, or a class for expanded clones, and some rows have none.

V	J	D	size	DNA	CDR3
TRBV7-8	TRBJ2-3	TRBD2	.	TGTGCCAGCAGCCTTTTCGGACTAGCGGGTGGTTCAGATACGCAGTATTTT	CASSLFGLAGGSDTQYF
TRBV27	TRBJ1-1	TRBD1	.	TGTGCCAGCAGGGGACAGGGAGTCACTGAAGCTTTCTTT	CASRGQGVTEAFF
TRBV7-9	TRBJ2-3	.	.	TGTGCCAGCAGCCCTTCGATCACAGATACGCAGTATTTT	CASSPSITDTQYF
TRBV7-9	TRBJ2-7	.	.	TGTGCCAGCAGCTTAACGGTGGGGCACTACGAGCAGTACTTC	CASSLTVGHYEQYF
TRBV5-1	TRBJ2-2	.	once	TGCGCCAGCAGCTTGGTTCTGGGGGCGGCGGACGGGGAGCTGTTTTTT	CASSLVLGAADGELFF
TRBV5-1	TRBJ1-4	.	few	TGCGCCAGCAGCAGGGAAGGGACTACGAGGGGGGAAAAACTGTTTTTT	CASSREGTTRGEKLFF
TRBV27	TRBJ1-4	.	.	TGTGCCAGCAAGGGGAGGGGGGGGACTAATGAAAAACTGTTTTTT	CASKGRGGTNEKLFF
TRBV7-9	TRBJ1-5	.	.	TGTGCCAGCGCAACAGGCAGGGGCCGCAGTCAGCCCCAGCATTTT	CASATGRGRSQPQHF
TRBV20-1	TRBJ1-1	.	.	TGCAGTGCTAGCCTGAACACTGAAGCTTTCTTT	CSASLNTEAFF
TRBV5-1	TRBJ2-7	.	once	TGCGCCAGCAGCTTGGTTCCCGGGGGCTCCTACGAGCAGTACTTC	CASSLVPGGSYEQYF
TRBV5-1	TRBJ2-3	.	once	TGCGCCAGCAGCCCACCGACGAGGACCGGTACAGATACGCAGTATTTT	CASSPPTRTGTDTQYF
TRBV5-1	TRBJ2-3	TRBD1	.	TGCGCCAGCAACCCCCGAGGGGGCCCCACAGATACGCAGTATTTT	CASNPRGGPTDTQYF
TRBV19	TRBJ1-1	TRBD1	.	TGTGCCAGCAGTTACCAGGGGGCAACTGAAGCTTTCTTT	CASSYQGATEAFF
TRBV30	TRBJ2-7	.	.	TGTGCCTGGAGTGTACGCGGGGTGCGGCAGTACTTC	CAWSVRGVRQYF
TRBV18	TRBJ2-3	TRBD2	.	TGTGCCAGCTCACCACGGCGGGGGGCCACAGATACGCAGTATTTT	CASSPRRGATDTQYF
TRBV6-1	TRBJ2-2	.	.	TGTGCCAGCAGTGCGGTCCAGCTCGGGGAGCTGTTTTTT	CASSAVQLGELFF
TRBV19	TRBJ2-3	TRBD1	.	TGTGCCAGTACCAGGACAGGGACAACAGATACGCAGTATTTT	CASTRTGTTDTQYF
TRBV9	TRBJ1-3	.	many	TGTGCCAGCAGCGCAAGACAGGTTTTGGGTGGAAACACCATATATTTT	CASSARQVLGGNTIYF
TRBV6-5	TRBJ1-5	TRBD1	.	TGTGCCAGCAGCCAAACAAGGGGAGGGGGCCAGCCCCAGCATTTT	CASSQTRGGGQPQHF
TRBV19	TRBJ2-3	TRBD2	once	TGTGCCAGTACCCCCGGGACTACCACAGATACGCAGTATTTT	CASTPGTTTDTQYF
TRBV15	TRBJ2-5	.	.	TGTGCCACCAGCAGAGATAGGAGGGGAGCAGAGACCCAGTACTTC	CATSRDRRGAETQYF
TRBV11-2	TRBJ2-7	.	.	TGTGCCAGCAGCTTAGCCAGATGGGGGGCAGGGATATACGAGCAGTACTTC	CASSLARWGAGIYEQYF
TRBV28	TRBJ2-7	TRBD1	.	TGTGCCAGCAGTTCGGAACAGGGGTCTCCTTACGAGCAGTACTTC	CASSSEQGSPYEQYF
TRBV19	TRBJ2-2	.	.	TGTGCCAGTAGTAGCGGGGCCGCGAACACCGGGGAGCTGTTTTTT	CASSSGAANTGELFF
TRBV4-1	TRBJ1-3	TRBD1	.	TGCGCCAGCAGCCCCGGGACAGGGAGCTCTGGAAACACCATATATTTT	CASSPGTGSSGNTIYF
TRBV21-1	TRBJ1-2	.	.	TGTGCCAGCAGCATCTCCGGGGCTCACTATGGCTACACCTTC	CASSISGAHYGYTF
TRBV28	TRBJ1-2	.	few	TGTGCCAGCAGTTTAGAGGCCTATGGCTACACCTTC	CASSLEAYGYTF
TRBV30	TRBJ2-1	.	.	TGTGCCTGGAACCTAGGGTGGAATGAGCAGTTCTTC	CAWNLGWNEQFF
TRBV6-1	TRBJ1-1	.	.	TGTGCCAGCAGTGGGCAGCCGAACACTGAAGCTTTCTTT	CASSGQPNTEAFF
TRBV7-2	TRBJ1-6	TRBD1	few	TGTGCCAGCAGCTCACGAGGACAGGGGGGTTCACCCCTCCACTTT	CASSSRGQGGSPLHF
TRBV6-4	TRBJ1-5	.	.	TGTGCCAGCAGTCGACAGGCAGATCAGCCCCAGCATTTT	CASSRQADQPQHF
TRBV27	TRBJ2-5	.	.	TGTGCCAGCAGCTCGAGGGTAGGGACCCAGTACTTC	CASSSRVGTQYF
TRBV10-3	TRBJ1-2	.	.	TGTGCCATCAGTGAGACTAGGGCGGACTATGGCTACACCTTC	CAISETRADYGYTF
TRBV11-1	TRBJ1-4	TRBD1	.	TGTGCCAGCAGCTTAAACAGGGGTGGAAATGAAAAACTGTTTTTT	CASSLNRGGNEKLFF
TRBV7-9	TRBJ2-5	.	.	TGTGCCAGCAGCTTAGCGCCCTCAGAGACCCAGTACTTC	CASSLAPSETQYF
TRBV6-1	TRBJ2-3	.	.	TGTGCCAGCAGTGACTCTACAGATACGCAGTATTTT	CASSDSTDTQYF
TRBV29-1	TRBJ2-7	.	few	TGCAGCGCGGGGGCTTTTCTCTACGAGCAGTACTTC	CSAGAFLYEQYF
TRBV7-6	TRBJ2-7	.	.	TGTGCCAGCAGCCCTGACGGCCGCTACGAGCAGTACTTC	CASSPDGRYEQYF
TRBV2	TRBJ1-2	.	.	TGTGCCAGCAGCAGGGAGCTAGATGGCTACACCTTC	CASSRELDGYTF
TRBV5-1	TRBJ2-7	.	.	TGCGCCAGCAGCTTGGCCGCAAGTAGGACAGCCTACGAGCAGTACTTC	CASSLAASRTAYEQYF
TRBV7-9	TRBJ1-1	.	.	TGTGCCAGCAGCTTAGGGGAGTACGCTGAAGCTTTCTTT	CASSLGEYAEAFF
TRBV7-9	TRBJ2-3	.	.	TGTGCCAGCAGCAGAAGGCGGGGAAACCACACAGATACGCAGTATTTT	CASSRRRGNHTDTQYF
TRBV11-2	TRBJ1-6	.	.	TGTGCCAGCAGCTCCCCCTATAATTCACCCCTCCACTTT	CASSSPYNSPLHF
TRBV5-1	TRBJ2-5	.	.	TGCGCCAGCTCTCGAAAACCTAACTTACAGGGCGAAGAGACCCAGTACTTC	CASSRKPNLQGEETQYF
TRBV5-6	TRBJ2-5	TRBD1	.	TGTGCCAGCAGCTTGGCAGGGGGAAGAGAGACCCAGTACTTC	CASSLAGGRETQYF
TRBV18	TRBJ1-2	TRBD1	.	TGTGCCAGCTCACCACTGGACAGGGTTTATTATGGCTACACCTTC	CASSPLDRVYYGYTF